Reported below is one T cell receptor beta chain. This table comes from immunoSEQ multiplex PCR, and its TCRdb copy is limited to in-frame clones, with some not included. The top ten hold roughly 0.6% of the sample, which has hundreds of thousands of clones, roughly 93% seen once. The data derive from a study of T cell responses to AZD1222 COVID-19 vaccine. V gave up 5 bases and J gave up 5 bases; unmatched junction bases: 8. Germline assignment: CDR1 LNHNV and CDR2 YYDKDF (reference sequence). The CDR3 extends over 15 amino acids. The sequenced sample was peripheral blood, obtained 28 days after the second AZD1222 dose. The TCR comes from an adult who received the AZD1222 COVID-19 vaccine. This chain links TRBV15 with TRBJ1-4; 7 bases map to TRBD1. In DNA form, the CDR3 reads TGTGCCACCAGCGGATCTCTAGGGGGCAATGAAAAACTGTTTTTT. Its protein product is CATSGSLGGNEKLFF.